The rows below give T cell receptor beta chains drawn from one sample of a study of beta chain features in type 1 diabetes. This table comes from immunoSEQ multiplex PCR, and its TCRdb copy is limited to in-frame clones, with some not included. The sample contains more than 95,000 clones, approximately 30% of which appear only once. Material for sequencing was central memory CD4+ T cells from blood. All receptors come from a woman aged 18-29 years with type 1 diabetes. Both conserved end residues are part of each CDR3. D genes are given only for firm matches. Rows give clone size only sometimes, using once, few, many, or a class for an expanded clone.

V	size	J	length	D	CDR3	DNA
TRBV7-2	few	TRBJ2-1	18	TRBD2	CASSLGAGGPSSYNEQFF	TGTGCCAGCAGCTTAGGTGCGGGAGGGCCGAGCTCCTACAATGAGCAGTTCTTC
TRBV5-1	few	TRBJ2-1	17	TRBD2	CASSKNIRPRGVDEQFF	TGCGCCAGCAGCAAAAACATACGACCCCGGGGGGTCGATGAGCAGTTCTTC
TRBV5-6	.	TRBJ2-3	19	TRBD2	CASSLGPPLAGGSADTQYF	TGTGCCAGCAGCTTGGGACCCCCACTAGCGGGAGGGTCGGCAGATACGCAGTATTTT
TRBV6-6	.	TRBJ1-5	11	.	CASRENQPQHF	TGTGCCAGCAGGGAGAATCAGCCCCAGCATTTT
TRBV29-1	few	TRBJ2-7	13	.	CSVESANSYEQYF	TGCAGCGTTGAGAGCGCGAACTCCTACGAGCAGTACTTC
TRBV4-3	.	TRBJ1-1	14	.	CASSATGKGTEAFF	TGCGCCAGCAGCGCAACAGGGAAAGGTACTGAAGCTTTCTTT
TRBV6-6	.	TRBJ2-3	14	TRBD2	CASSLTSGTDTQYF	TGTGCCAGCAGTTTGACTAGCGGCACAGATACGCAGTATTTT
TRBV30	few	TRBJ2-3	16	TRBD2	CAWSRMTSGWGDTQYF	TGTGCCTGGAGTCGCATGACTAGCGGATGGGGGGATACGCAGTATTTT
TRBV19	few	TRBJ2-6	19	TRBD2	CASSTPPWGGSSGANVLTF	TGTGCCAGTAGTACCCCCCCGTGGGGGGGAAGCTCTGGGGCCAACGTCCTGACTTTC
TRBV7-2	.	TRBJ2-3	18	.	CASSSPHQRRAATDTQYF	TGTGCCAGCAGCTCCCCCCACCAAAGGAGGGCTGCCACAGATACGCAGTATTTT
TRBV5-4	few	TRBJ2-2	15	.	CASSKPGHNTGELFF	TGTGCCAGCAGCAAGCCGGGACACAACACCGGGGAGCTGTTTTTT
TRBV11-3	few	TRBJ2-3	16	TRBD2	CASSSGTSGREDTQYF	TGTGCCAGCAGTTCCGGGACTAGCGGGAGAGAAGATACGCAGTATTTT
TRBV28	.	TRBJ1-1	13	TRBD1	CASTGQGITEAFF	TGTGCCAGCACCGGACAGGGGATCACTGAAGCTTTCTTT
TRBV7-2	few	TRBJ2-7	15	.	CASTSREYGSGEQYF	TGTGCCAGCACCTCACGGGAGTACGGTTCCGGGGAGCAGTACTTC
TRBV12-5	.	TRBJ2-3	16	.	CASGLWPRIATDTQYF	TGTGCTAGTGGTTTGTGGCCCCGAATAGCCACAGATACGCAGTATTTT
TRBV30	many	TRBJ1-1	12	TRBD1	CAWSDRGTEAFF	TGTGCCTGGAGTGACAGGGGCACTGAAGCTTTCTTT
TRBV5-4	few	TRBJ2-1	15	TRBD2	CASSLSSGPFNEQFF	TGTGCCAGCAGCTTAAGTAGCGGGCCCTTCAATGAGCAGTTCTTC
TRBV18	few	TRBJ2-5	15	.	CASSPPSGRPGAQYF	TGTGCCAGCTCACCACCTTCAGGACGGCCGGGGGCCCAGTACTTC
TRBV20-1	few	TRBJ1-2	11	TRBD1	CRGQGNYGYTF	TGCAGAGGACAGGGAAACTATGGCTACACCTTC
TRBV9	few	TRBJ2-1	16	TRBD2	CASSLPGGRKDNEQFF	TGTGCCAGCAGCCTTCCCGGGGGGAGGAAGGACAATGAGCAGTTCTTC
TRBV7-2	.	TRBJ1-2	13	TRBD1	CASGTGERYGYTF	TGTGCCAGCGGAACAGGGGAACGGTATGGCTACACCTTC
TRBV28	few	TRBJ1-1	12	.	CASSRRDTEAFF	TGTGCCAGCAGTCGCAGGGACACTGAAGCTTTCTTT
TRBV30	.	TRBJ1-1	14	TRBD1	CAWRYGQGAPRAFF	TGTGCCTGGAGATACGGACAGGGCGCCCCCAGAGCTTTCTTT
TRBV4-1	few	TRBJ2-2	18	TRBD2	CASSQDPSGRTNTGELFF	TGCGCCAGCAGCCAAGACCCTAGCGGGAGGACGAACACCGGGGAGCTGTTTTTT
TRBV4-1	.	TRBJ1-5	16	TRBD1	CASSQPDRGYGQPQHF	TGCGCCAGCAGCCAACCCGACAGGGGGTATGGTCAGCCCCAGCATTTT
TRBV2	.	TRBJ1-1	14	.	CASSEGTANTEAFF	TGTGCCAGCAGTGAGGGGACTGCGAACACTGAAGCTTTCTTT
TRBV7-2	.	TRBJ2-7	15	TRBD2	CASSLAAGGTYEQYF	TGTGCCAGCAGCTTAGCAGCGGGAGGAACCTACGAGCAGTACTTC
TRBV5-1	few	TRBJ1-1	16	TRBD1	CASSLGTGVKGTEAFF	TGCGCCAGCAGCTTGGGGACAGGGGTAAAGGGCACTGAAGCTTTCTTT
TRBV6-6	few	TRBJ2-3	15	.	CASRGRGGDTDTQYF	TGTGCCAGCAGGGGCCGGGGAGGAGACACAGATACGCAGTATTTT
TRBV4-2	few	TRBJ1-3	15	.	CASSQDLRGGNTIYF	TGTGCCAGCAGCCAAGATCTGAGAGGGGGAAACACCATATATTTT
TRBV28	few	TRBJ2-3	14	TRBD2	CASSLSGRVDTQYF	TGTGCCAGCAGTTTAAGCGGGAGGGTGGATACGCAGTATTTT
TRBV28	.	TRBJ1-5	14	.	CASRPTGKGQPQHF	TGTGCCAGCCGTCCCACAGGTAAAGGTCAGCCCCAGCATTTT